These T cell receptor beta chains were read from a single sample in a study of technical replicates of blood from a few donors. Repertoires were generated with immunoSEQ multiplex PCR, while TCRdb's copy carries only in-frame clones and drops some. This sample has tens of thousands of clones, with about 94% found just once. The sequencing sample was made of T cells isolated from PBMCs. The receptors derive from a human donor in good health. The CDR3 runs from the conserved cysteine through the conserved F or W. The D gene is left open where the match is weak. Clone size is stated in some rows and not others, as once, few, many or a class when expanded.

abundance: NA; d_gene: NA; len: 13; j_gene: TRBJ2-5; v_gene: TRBV9; CDR3aa: CASSGGRWETQYF; CDR3nt: TGTGCCAGCAGCGGGGGGAGGTGGGAGACCCAGTACTTC
abundance: NA; d_gene: TRBD1; len: 17; j_gene: TRBJ1-6; v_gene: TRBV18; CDR3aa: CASSPNKRTGNNSPLHF; CDR3nt: TGTGCCAGCTCACCAAACAAAAGGACAGGGAATAATTCACCCCTCCACTTT
abundance: NA; d_gene: NA; len: 15; j_gene: TRBJ1-1; v_gene: TRBV5-5; CDR3aa: CASSLVGGWGTEAFF; CDR3nt: TGTGCCAGCAGCTTGGTGGGGGGTTGGGGCACTGAAGCTTTCTTT
abundance: once; d_gene: NA; len: 16; j_gene: TRBJ2-7; v_gene: TRBV6-1; CDR3aa: CASSEYFSRTAYEQYF; CDR3nt: TGTGCCAGCAGTGAATATTTTTCCCGGACAGCATACGAGCAGTACTTC
abundance: NA; d_gene: TRBD1; len: 16; j_gene: TRBJ2-7; v_gene: TRBV7-8; CDR3aa: CASSSPDRGQSYEQYF; CDR3nt: TGTGCCAGCAGCTCACCGGACAGGGGGCAATCCTACGAGCAGTACTTC
abundance: NA; d_gene: TRBD1; len: 17; j_gene: TRBJ2-2; v_gene: TRBV11-3; CDR3aa: CASSLGGTGRYTGELFF; CDR3nt: TGTGCCAGCAGCTTAGGTGGGACAGGGAGGTACACCGGGGAGCTGTTTTTT
abundance: NA; d_gene: TRBD1; len: 15; j_gene: TRBJ1-1; v_gene: TRBV14; CDR3aa: CASSQDSGQGSEAFF; CDR3nt: TGTGCCAGCAGCCAAGATTCGGGACAGGGTTCTGAAGCTTTCTTT
abundance: NA; d_gene: NA; len: 15; j_gene: TRBJ1-5; v_gene: TRBV7-8; CDR3aa: CASDGEEVEDQPQHF; CDR3nt: TGTGCCAGCGACGGAGAGGAGGTCGAGGATCAGCCCCAGCATTTT
abundance: NA; d_gene: TRBD1; len: 15; j_gene: TRBJ1-2; v_gene: TRBV29-1; CDR3aa: CSVEDLRGQGYGYTF; CDR3nt: TGCAGCGTTGAAGATCTGCGGGGACAGGGCTATGGCTACACCTTC
abundance: NA; d_gene: TRBD1; len: 15; j_gene: TRBJ1-2; v_gene: TRBV28; CDR3aa: CASSSGTGENYGYTF; CDR3nt: TGTGCCAGCAGTTCAGGGACAGGGGAGAACTATGGCTACACCTTC
abundance: NA; d_gene: NA; len: 17; j_gene: TRBJ2-7; v_gene: TRBV4-1; CDR3aa: CASSLTAGVLPSYEQYF; CDR3nt: TGCGCCAGCAGCCTCACGGCCGGGGTTCTACCCTCCTACGAGCAGTACTTC
abundance: NA; d_gene: NA; len: 16; j_gene: TRBJ1-1; v_gene: TRBV19; CDR3aa: CASRRGRASWNTEAFF; CDR3nt: TGTGCCAGTAGGAGGGGGAGGGCCTCCTGGAACACTGAAGCTTTCTTT
abundance: NA; d_gene: NA; len: 18; j_gene: TRBJ1-1; v_gene: TRBV10-3; CDR3aa: CAISETEWTAFANTEAFF; CDR3nt: TGTGCCATCAGTGAGACGGAGTGGACAGCCTTCGCGAACACTGAAGCTTTCTTT
abundance: NA; d_gene: NA; len: 16; j_gene: TRBJ1-4; v_gene: TRBV5-6; CDR3aa: CASSLLASGTNEKLFF; CDR3nt: TGTGCCAGCAGCTTGCTCGCCTCGGGAACTAATGAAAAACTGTTTTTT
abundance: NA; d_gene: NA; len: 15; j_gene: TRBJ1-6; v_gene: TRBV28; CDR3aa: CASRESGQSNSPLHF; CDR3nt: TGTGCCTCAAGAGAGAGCGGGCAGAGTAATTCACCCCTCCACTTT
abundance: NA; d_gene: TRBD2; len: 14; j_gene: TRBJ2-7; v_gene: TRBV7-2; CDR3aa: CASSLTSGHYEQYF; CDR3nt: TGTGCCAGCAGCTTAACTAGCGGGCACTACGAGCAGTACTTC
abundance: NA; d_gene: TRBD2; len: 16; j_gene: TRBJ2-5; v_gene: TRBV5-6; CDR3aa: CASSSSRLAGLETQYF; CDR3nt: TGTGCCAGCAGCTCCTCAAGACTAGCGGGGTTGGAGACCCAGTACTTC
abundance: NA; d_gene: TRBD1; len: 15; j_gene: TRBJ2-5; v_gene: TRBV7-7; CDR3aa: CASSFGTGGAETQYF; CDR3nt: TGTGCTAGCAGCTTCGGGACAGGGGGCGCAGAGACCCAGTACTTC
abundance: NA; d_gene: NA; len: 14; j_gene: TRBJ2-1; v_gene: TRBV6-1; CDR3aa: CASVTRNSYNEQFF; CDR3nt: TGTGCCAGCGTAACTAGAAACTCCTACAATGAGCAGTTCTTC
abundance: NA; d_gene: NA; len: 13; j_gene: TRBJ1-5; v_gene: TRBV2; CDR3aa: CASGQYSNQPQHF; CDR3nt: TGTGCCAGCGGACAGTATAGCAATCAGCCCCAGCATTTT
abundance: NA; d_gene: NA; len: 17; j_gene: TRBJ2-2; v_gene: TRBV28; CDR3aa: CASTSRGALAYTGELFF; CDR3nt: TGTGCCAGCACCTCACGGGGAGCACTAGCCTACACCGGGGAGCTGTTTTTT
abundance: NA; d_gene: NA; len: 13; j_gene: TRBJ2-7; v_gene: TRBV7-9; CDR3aa: CASSQAGYHEQYF; CDR3nt: TGTGCCAGCAGCCAGGCGGGGTACCACGAGCAGTACTTC
abundance: NA; d_gene: TRBD2; len: 15; j_gene: TRBJ2-2; v_gene: TRBV11-2; CDR3aa: CASSSLAGNTGELFF; CDR3nt: TGTGCCAGCAGCTCTCTAGCGGGGAACACCGGGGAGCTGTTTTTT
abundance: NA; d_gene: TRBD1; len: 14; j_gene: TRBJ1-1; v_gene: TRBV5-8; CDR3aa: CASSWGDRWLGAFF; CDR3nt: TGTGCCAGCAGCTGGGGGGACAGGTGGCTGGGGGCTTTCTTT
abundance: NA; d_gene: TRBD1; len: 13; j_gene: TRBJ1-2; v_gene: TRBV7-3; CDR3aa: CASSGTGAYGYTF; CDR3nt: TGTGCCAGCAGTGGGACAGGGGCCTATGGCTACACCTTC
abundance: NA; d_gene: TRBD1; len: 14; j_gene: TRBJ2-7; v_gene: TRBV7-9; CDR3aa: CASSSGGISYEQYF; CDR3nt: TGTGCCAGCAGCTCAGGGGGCATCTCCTACGAGCAGTACTTC
abundance: NA; d_gene: NA; len: 14; j_gene: TRBJ2-2; v_gene: TRBV5-4; CDR3aa: CASSLSGRTGELFF; CDR3nt: TGTGCCAGCAGCCTTAGCGGTCGTACCGGGGAGCTGTTTTTT
abundance: NA; d_gene: NA; len: 14; j_gene: TRBJ2-7; v_gene: TRBV6-5; CDR3aa: CATYLPGPPLVQYF; CDR3nt: TGTGCCACCTACCTTCCAGGCCCACCTTTGGTGCAGTACTTC
abundance: NA; d_gene: NA; len: 16; j_gene: TRBJ2-7; v_gene: TRBV28; CDR3aa: CASSSNRRGAAYEQYF; CDR3nt: TGTGCCAGCAGTTCAAACCGACGGGGGGCAGCCTACGAGCAGTACTTC
abundance: NA; d_gene: TRBD2; len: 17; j_gene: TRBJ2-3; v_gene: TRBV5-1; CDR3aa: CASSLGSSGDSTDTQYF; CDR3nt: TGCGCCAGCAGCTTGGGATCTAGCGGGGATAGCACAGATACGCAGTATTTT
abundance: NA; d_gene: TRBD2; len: 19; j_gene: TRBJ2-5; v_gene: TRBV27; CDR3aa: CASSPGSGRPAGAQETQYF; CDR3nt: TGTGCCAGCAGCCCAGGTAGCGGGAGGCCCGCAGGAGCCCAAGAGACCCAGTACTTC
abundance: NA; d_gene: NA; len: 15; j_gene: TRBJ1-2; v_gene: TRBV5-1; CDR3aa: CASSFSSGGLVGYTF; CDR3nt: TGCGCCAGCTCTTTTTCCTCCGGGGGTTTAGTTGGCTACACCTTC
abundance: NA; d_gene: TRBD1; len: 15; j_gene: TRBJ2-5; v_gene: TRBV7-6; CDR3aa: CASSLEGGHLGTQYF; CDR3nt: TGTGCCAGCAGCTTAGAAGGGGGCCACTTGGGGACCCAGTACTTC
abundance: NA; d_gene: NA; len: 14; j_gene: TRBJ2-5; v_gene: TRBV2; CDR3aa: CASSIAGRQETQYF; CDR3nt: TGTGCCAGCAGCATTGCGGGAAGACAAGAGACCCAGTACTTC
abundance: NA; d_gene: TRBD1; len: 16; j_gene: TRBJ2-5; v_gene: TRBV13; CDR3aa: CASSLRGQGEQETQYF; CDR3nt: TGTGCCAGCAGCTTAAGGGGACAGGGGGAACAAGAGACCCAGTACTTC
abundance: NA; d_gene: NA; len: 13; j_gene: TRBJ2-1; v_gene: TRBV7-3; CDR3aa: CASSLYSLNEQFF; CDR3nt: TGTGCCAGCAGCTTATATTCACTTAATGAGCAGTTCTTC
abundance: NA; d_gene: TRBD2; len: 17; j_gene: TRBJ2-7; v_gene: TRBV4-1; CDR3aa: CASSQDRLAGTLSEQYF; CDR3nt: TGCGCCAGCAGCCAAGATCGGTTAGCGGGGACCCTCAGCGAGCAGTACTTC
abundance: NA; d_gene: TRBD1; len: 16; j_gene: TRBJ2-5; v_gene: TRBV27; CDR3aa: CASSPLAGGGQETQYF; CDR3nt: TGTGCCAGCAGTCCGCTTGCAGGGGGCGGGCAAGAGACCCAGTACTTC
abundance: NA; d_gene: NA; len: 14; j_gene: TRBJ1-5; v_gene: TRBV6-5; CDR3aa: CASRDHRGNQPQHF; CDR3nt: TGTGCCAGCAGAGATCACAGGGGCAATCAGCCCCAGCATTTT
abundance: NA; d_gene: TRBD1; len: 14; j_gene: TRBJ1-4; v_gene: TRBV19; CDR3aa: CASSIQAEGAKLFF; CDR3nt: TGTGCCAGTAGTATACAAGCAGAGGGGGCAAAACTGTTTTTT
abundance: NA; d_gene: TRBD1; len: 15; j_gene: TRBJ1-2; v_gene: TRBV9; CDR3aa: CASSVSGTGHYGYTF; CDR3nt: TGTGCCAGCAGCGTATCCGGGACAGGGCACTATGGCTACACCTTC
abundance: NA; d_gene: TRBD2; len: 15; j_gene: TRBJ2-1; v_gene: TRBV5-8; CDR3aa: CASREGTSGRDEQFF; CDR3nt: TGTGCCAGCAGGGAAGGAACTAGCGGGAGAGATGAGCAGTTCTTC
abundance: NA; d_gene: NA; len: 13; j_gene: TRBJ2-7; v_gene: TRBV7-8; CDR3aa: CASSLGGVYEQYF; CDR3nt: TGTGCCAGCAGCTTAGGGGGAGTCTACGAGCAGTACTTC
abundance: NA; d_gene: TRBD2; len: 14; j_gene: TRBJ2-1; v_gene: TRBV11-3; CDR3aa: CASSGRTSSNEQFF; CDR3nt: TGTGCCAGCAGCGGTAGGACTAGCAGCAATGAGCAGTTCTTC
abundance: NA; d_gene: TRBD2; len: 17; j_gene: TRBJ2-5; v_gene: TRBV5-1; CDR3aa: CASSLGTSGRRGETQYF; CDR3nt: TGCGCCAGCAGCTTGGGGACTAGCGGGAGGCGGGGAGAGACCCAGTACTTC
abundance: NA; d_gene: NA; len: 14; j_gene: TRBJ2-7; v_gene: TRBV28; CDR3aa: CASSLAPRRGEQYF; CDR3nt: TGTGCCAGCAGTTTAGCCCCGAGGAGGGGCGAGCAGTACTTC
abundance: once; d_gene: NA; len: 15; j_gene: TRBJ2-5; v_gene: TRBV7-9; CDR3aa: CASSFGGRDQETQYF; CDR3nt: TGTGCCAGCAGCTTCGGGGGGCGAGACCAAGAGACCCAGTACTTC
abundance: NA; d_gene: TRBD1; len: 13; j_gene: TRBJ1-2; v_gene: TRBV5-1; CDR3aa: CASSAGGDYGYTF; CDR3nt: TGCGCCAGCAGCGCAGGGGGAGACTATGGCTACACCTTC